Each of the 16 T cell receptor beta chains below was sequenced from the same sample in a study of blood T cells in healthy people across ages. Using a J-beta primer mix together with a sample-barcoded 5' primer, a second PCR was run for roughly 7 to 11 cycles. TCRdb ran MiXCR on the 5' RACE reads and lists one entry per CDR3 protein. The table lists 700,000 to 800,000 distinct CDR3 sequences, around 46% of them singletons, with less than 25% in the top ten. The sample taken for sequencing was blood. The receptors originated from a woman aged 60-75 years in good health.

The chain has TRBV28 and TRBJ1-2, with D possibly being TRBD1 (5 bases). The CDR3 has 15 residues. V was clipped by 5 bases and J by 2 bases, with 15 bases between them. Germline V gene lookup returns CDR1 MDHEN and CDR2 SYDVKM. In DNA, the CDR3 is TGTGCCAGCAGTGGCTCGGGGGATAACAACTATGGCTACACCTTC. Its translation: CASSGSGDNNYGYTF.

This clonotype is a singleton in its sample. A read error may account for a junction end that differs from germline. V gene TRBV6-2 or TRBV6-3 combines with J gene TRBJ2-1; 7 positions agree with TRBD2. Germline V CDR1 and CDR2: MNHEY, SVGEGT. The CDR3 extends over 14 amino acids. The CDR3 DNA is TGTACCAGCAGGCCCTCCGGGGGGTACAATGAGCAGTTCTTC. This translates into CTSRPSGGYNEQFF.

In this sample, this clonotype turned up a few times. J is TRBJ2-1 and V is TRBV18; a possible D gene is TRBD1 (5 bases). V lost 3 bases and J 9 bases, leaving 15 bases between the germline ends. Per germline, CDR1 KGHSH and CDR2 LQKENI. CDR3 size: 14 residues. The CDR3 region has the DNA TGTGCCAGCTCACCCCTTGGACAACAGGCTGAGCAGTTCTTC. Protein product: CASSPLGQQAEQFF.

This clonotype was seen more than once but under ten times. J is TRBJ1-6 and V is TRBV27; 9 nucleotides line up with TRBD1. The germline V gene has CDR1 MNHEY and CDR2 SMNVEV (reference sequence). V was pared by 2 bases and J by 8 bases, with 7 bases of the junction left unmatched. The CDR3 loop spans 16 amino acids. CDR3 sequence: CASSLAQGTGYSPLHF. The CDR3 bases are TGTGCCAGCAGTTTAGCACAGGGGACAGGGTATTCACCCCTCCACTTT.

The chain has TRBV12-3 or TRBV12-4 and TRBJ2-6; 8 nucleotides agree with TRBD2. V lost 7 bases to trimming and J lost 4 bases; unmatched junction nucleotides: 9. The CDR3 extends over 16 amino acids. The CDR3 sequence: CASTTGGAPGANVLTF. The CDR3, as DNA: TGTGCCAGCACGACCGGGGGGGCGCCGGGGGCCAACGTCCTGACTTTC.

This clonotype was counted between two and nine times. The chain has TRBV7-2 and TRBJ2-1, with 12 bases aligning to TRBD2. Germline CDR1 SGHTA, CDR2 FQGNSA. Trimming cost V 1 base and J 4 bases; bases outside gene matches: 8. This CDR3 spans 18 amino acids. The chain's CDR3 is CASSLVPSGRAWYNEQFF. The CDR3 DNA reads TGTGCCAGCAGCTTAGTCCCTAGCGGGAGGGCCTGGTACAATGAGCAGTTCTTC.

V and J are TRBV12-3 or TRBV12-4 and TRBJ2-3; TRBD2 matches 11 bases. The CDR3 is 17 residues long. After removal of 5 bases from V and 1 base from J, the junction contained 8 bases not matched to a gene. The chain's CDR3 is CASSHSRLAGRTDTQYF. CDR3 sequence (DNA): TGTGCCAGCAGTCATTCTAGACTAGCGGGGCGCACAGATACGCAGTATTTT.

The chain links TRBV6-4 to TRBJ2-7; 9 positions agree with TRBD1. Germline V gene data show CDR1 as MRHNA and CDR2 as SNTAGT. This CDR3 is 14 amino acids long. V shed 6 bases, J shed 7 bases, and the junction held 10 bases outside the gene matches. In DNA form, the CDR3 reads TGTGCCAGCAGGCCGGGACAGGGTCAGGGTGAGCAGTACTTC. It codes for CASRPGQGQGEQYF.

Regarding this clonotype: It may be a read error: a sequence one base away is much more abundant. The chain joins TRBV12-3 or TRBV12-4 to TRBJ2-1; D perhaps matches TRBD1 (6 bases). This CDR3 has 15 residues. Trimming took off 6 bases at V and 7 bases at J, with 19 bases between the two ends. The CDR3 region is CASRRARGGVNEQFF. As DNA, the CDR3 is TGTGCCAGCAGGCGCGCGAGAGGGGGTGTTAATGAGCAGTTCTTC.

This chain links TRBV29-1 with TRBJ2-1; 10 nucleotides align to TRBD1. The V gene end was trimmed by 7 bases and the J gene end by 5 bases; junction bases not matched to a gene: 2. The germline V gene has CDR1 SQVTM and CDR2 ANQGSEA. The CDR3 extends over 12 amino acids. The CDR3 nucleotides read TGCAGCGCCGGGACAGGGGACAATGAGCAGTTCTTC. It is translated as CSAGTGDNEQFF.

The V call is TRBV20-1, the J call TRBJ1-1; 10 bases fit TRBD1. Germline V gives CDR1 DFQATT, CDR2 SNEGSKA (reference sequence). The CDR3 contains 16 residues. Losses at the gene ends were 6 bases for V and 4 bases for J; bases not matched to a gene: 14. The CDR3 DNA reads TGCAGTGCCCTCGACAGGGGGCGAAGAATCGGCACTGAAGCTTTCTTT. Encoded protein: CSALDRGRRIGTEAFF.

The sample holds a few counts of this clonotype. The chain employs TRBV2 and TRBJ2-7; a possible D gene is TRBD2 (6 bases). The J call is in doubt because the DNA end fits TRBJ2-5 better. The germline CDR1 and CDR2 sequences are SNHLY and FYNNEI. CDR3 length equals 13 residues. The CDR3 DNA reads TGTGCCAGCAACCCGGCCAGCGGGGAGACCCAGTACTTC. It encodes CASNPASGETQYF.

With respect to this clonotype: A read error is possible here, since a much larger clone lies one base away. V is TRBV29-1 and J is TRBJ2-1, with D hard to call. Germline CDR1 SQVTM, CDR2 ANQGSEA. The length of the CDR3 is 11 residues. V lost 5 bases and J lost 13, with 15 bases in between. The chain's CDR3 is CSVNPSETQFF. The CDR3 DNA is TGCAGCGTTAACCCATCAGAGACCCAGTTCTTC.

The chain combines TRBV7-9 with TRBJ2-1; D gene unclear. Germline loops: CDR1 SEHNR, CDR2 FQNEAQ (reference sequence). The germline V and J ends were trimmed by 1 base and 1 base, with 8 bases remaining between them. This CDR3 has 15 amino acids. The CDR3 here is CASSLVQLSYNEQFF. DNA for the CDR3: TGTGCCAGCAGCTTAGTACAGCTGTCCTACAATGAGCAGTTCTTC.

This clonotype was picked up a small number of times. The chain links TRBV27 to TRBJ1-1; TRBD1 aligns across 7 bases. This CDR3 comprises 15 residues. Trimming took 6 bases from V and 0 from J; bases not matched to a gene: 7. Germline-derived CDR1 and CDR2 are MNHEY and SMNVEV (reference sequence). CDR3 DNA: TGTGCCAGCAGCCGCAGGGGGAACATGAACACTGAAGCTTTCTTT. Translated, it gives CASSRRGNMNTEAFF.

In its sample, this clonotype was seen a few times. The chain couples TRBV18 to TRBJ2-5; 8 positions agree with TRBD1. The V gene's germline CDR1 is KGHSH and CDR2 LQKENI. There are 15 residues in the CDR3. Trimming at V came to 0 bases and at J to 5 bases, leaving 5 bases not matched to a gene. CDR3 loop: CASSPPGQVWETQYF. CDR3 DNA sequence: TGTGCCAGCTCACCACCGGGACAGGTTTGGGAGACCCAGTACTTC.